This T cell receptor beta chain is from a study of OX40 agonist ivuxolimab in advanced cancers. Overall study context: Patients undergoing dose escalation presented with hepatocellular carcinoma, melanoma, renal cell or head and neck cancer.

CDR1 is SGHRS, CDR2 YFSETQ, per germline. The CDR3 extends over 14 amino acids. Trimming pared 6 bases from V and 7 bases from J, leaving 19 bases between. Sequenced by immunoSEQ multiplex PCR; TCRdb stores in-frame clones only, minus some. The data show approximately 69,000 clones, about 80% seen once. The source was CD4+ or CD8+ T cells sorted from blood, collected in a trial of the OX40 agonist ivuxolimab. This sequence joins TRBV5-1 and TRBJ1-2; D remains ambiguous. This TCR was sampled from an adult with an advanced solid tumor such as melanoma, head and neck, liver or kidney cancer. The CDR3, as DNA: TGCGCCAGCACTACGGGCGGCGGTACGGGTGGCTACACCTTC. Protein product: CASTTGGGTGGYTF.